Listed below are T cell receptor beta chains from one sample, sequenced in a study of shared clonotypes between healthy human individuals. Clones were read by immunoSEQ multiplex PCR, and TCRdb kept only the in-frame ones, dropping some. The data show roughly 2.2 million clones, less than 95% seen once. Sample: naive CD4+ T cells from PBMCs. The receptors were sampled from a man aged 18 to 30 in good health. Some clones in this sample may be carry-over from other donors' samples. Both conserved end residues are part of each CDR3. A D gene is named only where the DNA matches it firmly. Where a row states a size, it is once, few, many or the class of an expanded clone; other rows omit it.

>.|TRBV6-5|TRBJ1-4|.
TGTGCCAGCAGGCTGGGACGGTTGAATGAAAAACTGTTTTTT
CASRLGRLNEKLFF
>TRBD1|TRBV6-1|TRBJ2-1|.
TGTGCCAGCAGTGCGTATTCCGGGACAGGGGTTCGGGAGCAGTTCTTC
CASSAYSGTGVREQFF
>.|TRBV27|TRBJ2-7|.
TGTGCCAGCAGCCAACACCGCTCCTACGAGCAGTACTTC
CASSQHRSYEQYF
>.|TRBV6-5|TRBJ2-2|.
TGTGCCAGCAGGGCCGGGGAGCTGTTTTTT
CASRAGELFF
>TRBD2|TRBV10-3|TRBJ2-5|.
TGTGCCACGCAAAAAATAGCGGGACTACCACAAGAGACCCAGTACTTC
CATQKIAGLPQETQYF
>TRBD1|TRBV7-2|TRBJ1-3|.
TGTGCCAGCAGACAGCCGGGACAGATTTCTGGAAACACCATATATTTT
CASRQPGQISGNTIYF
>.|TRBV28|TRBJ2-7|once
TGTGCCAGCAGTCCTCTTGGGACACCAACCTACGAGCAGTACTTC
CASSPLGTPTYEQYF
>.|TRBV4-1|TRBJ2-7|.
TGCGCCAGCAGCCAAGGGAGCGGCGGGTCTCCCTACGAGCAGTACTTC
CASSQGSGGSPYEQYF
>.|TRBV2|TRBJ2-3|.
TGTGCCAGCAGTGAGCAGGGCCGCAGCACAGATACGCAGTATTTT
CASSEQGRSTDTQYF
>.|TRBV11-2|TRBJ1-3|.
TGTGCCAGCAGCTTAGGACGCGTTACCATATATTTT
CASSLGRVTIYF
>.|TRBV4-1|TRBJ1-1|.
TGCGCCAGCAGAGGACAGCAGAACACTGAAGCTTTCTTT
CASRGQQNTEAFF
>TRBD1|TRBV5-1|TRBJ2-2|.
TGCGCCAGCAGCCCCCAGGGGGCTGGGACCGGGGAGCTGTTTTTT
CASSPQGAGTGELFF
>.|TRBV30|TRBJ2-2|once
TGTGCCTGGAGCGACAGTCCCGGGGAGCTGTTTTTT
CAWSDSPGELFF
>.|TRBV5-6|TRBJ2-3|.
TGTGCCAGCAGCTTGGTGGGAGGTGCCAATACGCAGTATTTT
CASSLVGGANTQYF
>.|TRBV11-2|TRBJ1-1|.
TGTGCCAGCAGCTTTCAGGTGAACACTGAAGCTTTCTTT
CASSFQVNTEAFF
>TRBD1|TRBV6-5|TRBJ2-7|once
TGTGCCAGCAGCCTTGACAGGGGGCGCTACGAGCAGTACTTC
CASSLDRGRYEQYF